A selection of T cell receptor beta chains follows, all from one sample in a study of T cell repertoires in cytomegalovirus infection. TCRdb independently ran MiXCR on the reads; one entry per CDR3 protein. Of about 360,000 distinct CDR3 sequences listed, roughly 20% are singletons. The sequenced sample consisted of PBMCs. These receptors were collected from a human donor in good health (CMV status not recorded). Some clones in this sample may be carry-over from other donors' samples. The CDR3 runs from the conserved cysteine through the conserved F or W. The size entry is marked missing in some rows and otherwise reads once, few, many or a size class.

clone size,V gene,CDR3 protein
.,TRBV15,CATSMGAGALAEAFF
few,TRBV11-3,CASSLKRRKTGLHHYSNQPQHF
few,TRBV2,CASRTTRDTQYF
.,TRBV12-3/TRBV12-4,CASSLVWTGDQPQHF
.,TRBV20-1,CSADGLAGEQETQYF
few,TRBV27,CASSSLAAETQYF
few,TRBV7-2,CASSHTRGIQFF
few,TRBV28,CASSLWGRGPPNEKLFF
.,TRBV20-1,CSAWSGLAGSQEQFF
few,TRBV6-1,CASKLVGAGGNTIYF
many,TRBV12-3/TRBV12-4,CASSFFSGTEAFF
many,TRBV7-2,CASSWQWPDSPLHF
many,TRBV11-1,CASRSYNEQFF
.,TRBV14,CASSQGLRDTQYF
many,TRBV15,CATSREGEINYGYTF
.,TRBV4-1,CASSLEGGLEETQYF
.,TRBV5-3,CASSPGPLGAKNIQYF
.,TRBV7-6,CASSWREGLDEQYF
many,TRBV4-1,CASSHRPLRGANEQFF
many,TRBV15,CATSRAGQGYSNQPQHF
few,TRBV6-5,CASRNRGYTIYF
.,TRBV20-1,CSVGVRKETQYF
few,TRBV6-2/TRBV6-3,CASSYTGGPPNEQFF
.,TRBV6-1,CASSYANGLTSGQSTDTQYF
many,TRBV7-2,CASSLGAGMNSPLHF
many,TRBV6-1,CASSATGHYSYNEQFF
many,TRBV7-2,CASSAQGGDSPLHF
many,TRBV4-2,CASSQPGSYNEQFF
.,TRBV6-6,CTSSRRQGHYGYTF
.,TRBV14,CASSHTRTYEQYF
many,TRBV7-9,CASSWGQGESPLHF
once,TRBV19,CASKHRRDTGELFF
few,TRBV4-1,CASSRSSGGLTSSYEQFF
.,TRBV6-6,CASSTGQYYNSPLHF
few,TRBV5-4,CASSLVYEDTQYF
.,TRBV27,CASSLNGGDYGYTF
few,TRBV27,CASSWTGGSPLHF
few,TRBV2,CASCGQYNSPLHF
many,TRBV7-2,CASSPRRPSRGITDTQYF